The T cell receptor beta chain under discussion was sequenced for a study of blood T cell repertoires in COVID-19. Germline V gives CDR1 KGHSH, CDR2 LQKENI. The CDR3 contains 15 residues. V gave up 1 base and J gave up 5 bases; unmatched junction bases: 6. As handled by the study authors: Estimates of nucleated cell counts were drawn from the amplification of reference gene primers. Clones were sequenced by immunoSEQ multiplex PCR, and TCRdb holds only the in-frame ones, with some missing. From that table come the V and J calls and clone size; the DNA was used to work out D and trimming. The table has around 100,000 clones, roughly 82% seen once.

This TCR was sampled from a woman aged 40-49 years with acute or convalescent COVID-19. The rearrangement uses TRBV18 and TRBJ2-7; 9 positions agree with TRBD1. Material: peripheral blood. The CDR3 DNA reads as TGTGCCAGCTCACCACTTCAGGACAGGGGCCACGAGCAGTACTTC. It specifies CASSPLQDRGHEQYF.